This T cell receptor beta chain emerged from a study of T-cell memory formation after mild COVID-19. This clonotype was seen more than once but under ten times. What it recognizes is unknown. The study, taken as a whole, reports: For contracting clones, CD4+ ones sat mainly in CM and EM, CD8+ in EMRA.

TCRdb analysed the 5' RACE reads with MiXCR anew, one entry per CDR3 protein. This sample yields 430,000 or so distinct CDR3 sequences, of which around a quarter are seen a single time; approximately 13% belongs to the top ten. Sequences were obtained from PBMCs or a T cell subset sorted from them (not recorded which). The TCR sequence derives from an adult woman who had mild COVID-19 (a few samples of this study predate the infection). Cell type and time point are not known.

CDR3 DNA: TGTGCCAGTAGGGGCTGGACTAGCTCCTACAATGAGCAGTTCTTC. Encoded protein: CASRGWTSSYNEQFF. V gene TRBV19 combines with J gene TRBJ2-1; the match to TRBD2 covers 7 bases. The CDR3 extends over 15 amino acids. CDR1 and CDR2 from the germline V gene are LNHDA and SQIVND (reference sequence). J was trimmed by 0 bases and V by 6 bases; bases with no gene match: 5.